These 31 T cell receptor beta chains were all obtained from the same sample, sequenced in a study of blood T cell repertoires in COVID-19. The table came from immunoSEQ multiplex PCR; TCRdb's copy has only in-frame clones and leaves some out. The repertoire consists of around 220,000 clones, with around 91% occurring once and the leading ten covering about 14%. Source material: PBMCs or T cells enriched from blood (not recorded which). These receptors were collected from a man aged 25 to 40 who had been exposed to COVID-19.

The rearrangement links TRBV4-1 to TRBJ2-6; D is unclear. The germline CDR1 and CDR2 sequences are MGHRA and YSYEKL. Trimming took off 4 bases at V and 0 bases at J, with 7 bases between the two ends. CDR3 length: 15 amino acids. The DNA of the CDR3 is TGCGCCAGCAGCCGCGAGAACTCTGGGGCCAACGTCCTGACTTTC. Translation gives CASSRENSGANVLTF.

The sample holds one count of this clone. The rearrangement uses TRBV6-2 or TRBV6-3 and TRBJ2-5; the match to TRBD2 covers 7 bases. With 0 bases clipped from V and 0 bases from J, the junction kept 4 bases outside the gene matches. Germline CDR1 and CDR2: MNHEY and SVGEGT. The CDR3 length is 16 residues. CDR3 in amino acids: CASSYSERGNQETQYF. In nucleotides, the CDR3 is TGTGCCAGCAGTTACTCGGAGCGGGGAAACCAAGAGACCCAGTACTTC.

This clone was counted at least ten times. The J gene is TRBJ1-2, the V gene TRBV6-1; D is unclear. Germline V gene sequence: CDR1 MNHNS, CDR2 SASEGT. The CDR3 runs 15 residues. V was cut by 0 bases and J by 6 bases, with 14 bases left in between. CDR3 amino acids: CASSEAVEGPNGYTF. The CDR3 DNA follows: TGTGCCAGCAGTGAAGCAGTTGAGGGCCCAAATGGCTACACCTTC.

This clone has just one count. J is TRBJ1-1 and V is TRBV18, with D perhaps matching TRBD1 (6 bases). CDR1 and CDR2 from the germline V gene are KGHSH and LQKENI. This CDR3 contains 14 residues. V lost 3 bases, J lost 7 bases, and 15 bases lay in between. CDR3 amino acids: CASSPGTSAGEAFF. In DNA form, the CDR3 reads TGTGCCAGCTCACCCGGGACATCAGCAGGTGAAGCTTTCTTT.

The chain links TRBV3-1 (or the pseudogene TRBV3-2) to TRBJ2-7, with 8 bases that match TRBD1. Looked up from germline, CDR1 is LGHDT and CDR2 is YNNKEL (reference sequence). The CDR3 covers 13 residues. Losses at the gene ends were 3 bases for V and 4 bases for J; bases not matched to a gene: 2. The CDR3 DNA reads as TGTGCCAGCAGCCAGCGGACAGGGTACGAGCAGTACTTC. This translates into CASSQRTGYEQYF.

A few counts support this clone. The chain couples TRBV25-1 to TRBJ1-2; 11 nucleotides agree with TRBD1. The germline V gene has CDR1 MGHDK and CDR2 SYGVNS. The ends lost 5 bases at V and 4 bases at J; junction bases unmatched: 9. The CDR3 sequence is 16 residues long. CDR3 bases: TGTGCCAGCAGTTTCTCCGGGACAGGGGGGAGCTATGGCTACACCTTC. Amino acid sequence: CASSFSGTGGSYGYTF.

V and J are TRBV18 and TRBJ2-5; D gene ambiguous. V lost 6 bases to trimming and J lost 3 bases, with 14 bases between them. The CDR3 runs to 14 residues. CDR1 KGHSH and CDR2 LQKENI come from the germline V gene. Written as DNA, the CDR3 is TGTGCCAGCTCCCAGACCCGCGAGGAAGAGACCCAGTACTTC. Residues: CASSQTREEETQYF.

The chain joins TRBV6-5 to TRBJ2-5, with D perhaps matching TRBD1 (5 bases). In germline, CDR1 is MNHEY, CDR2 SVGAGI. This CDR3 comprises 13 residues. Trimming pared 6 bases from V and 3 bases from J, leaving 11 bases between. The CDR3 loop reads CASRPKGEETQYF. The CDR3 region has the DNA TGTGCCAGCAGACCAAAAGGGGAAGAGACCCAGTACTTC.

The chain has TRBV12-3 or TRBV12-4 and TRBJ2-2, with D unresolved. Trimming removed 2 bases from V and 6 bases from J, with 7 bases in between. This CDR3 contains 13 residues. CDR3: CASSLWSSGELFF. DNA of the CDR3: TGTGCCAGCAGTTTATGGAGTTCCGGGGAGCTGTTTTTT.

This clone was seen a single time. The chain is built from TRBV18 and TRBJ2-1; TRBD2 agrees at 14 bases. V trimming: 2 bases; J trimming: 4 bases; junction bases outside the gene matches: 10. The V gene's germline CDR1 is KGHSH and CDR2 LQKENI. This CDR3 spans 19 amino acids. The CDR3 is CASSPFRLAGGPSYNEQFF. CDR3 nucleotide sequence: TGTGCCAGCTCACCATTCAGACTAGCGGGGGGGCCGTCATACAATGAGCAGTTCTTC. Combining the CDR3 with reference TRBV18 and TRBJ2-1 gives the whole variable domain NAGVMQNPRHLVRRRGQEARLRCSPMKGHSHVYWYRQLPEEGLKFMVYLQKENIIDESGMPKERFSAEFPKEGPSILRIQQVVRGDSAAYFCASSPFRLAGGPSYNEQFFGPGTRLTVL.

CDR3 protein: CSVVKNMNTEAFF. CDR3 coding DNA: TGCAGCGTTGTAAAGAACATGAACACTGAAGCTTTCTTT. The rearrangement joins TRBV29-1 to TRBJ1-1, with no clear D. Trimming took off 4 bases at V and 0 bases at J, with 9 bases between the two ends. CDR3 length equals 13 residues. CDR1 and CDR2 (germline): SQVTM, ANQGSEA.

V and J are TRBV7-6 and TRBJ2-1; unclear D gene. The CDR3 is 12 residues long. Per germline, CDR1 SGHVS and CDR2 FNYEAQ. The V gene lost 5 bases and the J gene lost 7 bases, with 9 bases spanning the gap. The CDR3 region is CASSPSANEQFF. CDR3 coding DNA: TGTGCCAGCAGCCCGAGCGCAAATGAGCAGTTCTTC.

The rearrangement uses TRBV27 and TRBJ1-1, with 9 bases matching TRBD1. The length of the CDR3 is 13 residues. V was clipped by 3 bases and J by 11 bases; unmatched bases: 7. Germline V gives CDR1 MNHEY, CDR2 SMNVEV (reference sequence). The CDR3 DNA reads TGTGCCAGCAGTTTGGGACAGGGTTTAGGGGCTTTCTTT. Translated, it gives CASSLGQGLGAFF.

The genes are TRBV7-2 and TRBJ2-1, with D possibly TRBD2 on 5 matching bases. The CDR3 has 16 residues. Germline V gene sequence: CDR1 SGHTA, CDR2 FQGNSA. The V and J ends lost 1 base and 2 bases respectively, with 12 bases between them. DNA of the CDR3: TGTGCCAGCAGCTTAGGAGTCGGGATTCCCTACAATGAGCAGTTCTTC. Translating gives CASSLGVGIPYNEQFF.

This chain connects TRBV7-9 to TRBJ1-1; perhaps TRBD1 as D (6 bases). Germline-derived CDR1 and CDR2 are SEHNR and FQNEAQ (reference sequence). The length of the CDR3 is 16 residues. V was trimmed by 3 bases and J by 3 bases, leaving 17 bases between them. CDR3 nucleotides: TGTGCCAGCAGCTTCCGGCGGGGGGCGAAGGACACTGAAGCTTTCTTT. Translating it yields CASSFRRGAKDTEAFF.

The chain employs TRBV13 and TRBJ1-2; D not certain. V dropped 3 bases and J dropped 8 bases, with 10 bases sitting between them. CDR1 is PRHDT and CDR2 is FYEKMQ in the germline V gene (reference sequence). This CDR3 has 12 residues. The CDR3 loop is CASSFEGLGYTF. The CDR3 nucleotides are TGTGCCAGCAGCTTCGAGGGTCTCGGCTACACCTTC. Combining the CDR3 with reference TRBV13 and TRBJ1-2 gives the whole variable domain AAGVIQSPRHLIKEKRETATLKCYPIPRHDTVYWYQQGPGQDPQFLISFYEKMQSDKGSIPDRFSAQQFSDYHSELNMSSLELGDSALYFCASSFEGLGYTFGSGTRLTVV.

This CDR3 is CASSYLVAGTYNEQFF. CDR3 DNA sequence: TGTGCCAGCAGTTATCTTGTAGCGGGGACCTACAATGAGCAGTTCTTC. The gene calls are TRBV6-5 and TRBJ2-1; 8 bases line up with TRBD2. Germline CDR1 and CDR2: MNHEY and SVGAGI. This CDR3 region has 16 residues. V lost 3 bases to trimming and J lost 2 bases; unmatched junction nucleotides: 6.

The chain is built from TRBV7-6 and TRBJ1-2, with 7 nucleotides matching TRBD1. V shed 5 bases, J shed 3 bases, and the junction held 9 bases outside the gene matches. CDR3 size: 15 residues. CDR1 SGHVS and CDR2 FNYEAQ come from the germline V gene. The CDR3 region is CASSPLGQNHYGYTF. The DNA of the CDR3 is TGTGCCAGCAGCCCCCTGGGACAGAACCACTATGGCTACACCTTC.

The chain is built from TRBV7-2 and TRBJ2-2, with 10 bases that match TRBD1. With 5 bases clipped from V and 3 bases from J, the junction kept 6 bases outside the gene matches. This CDR3 spans 16 amino acids. Germline V gives CDR1 SGHTA, CDR2 FQGNSA. CDR3 sequence: CASSTRTGGYTGELFF. The CDR3 nucleotides read TGTGCCAGCAGCACCAGGACAGGGGGTTACACCGGGGAGCTGTTTTTT.

Turning to this clone: Other DNA sequences of this sample code for an identical CDR3. The rearrangement links TRBV19 to TRBJ2-5; D gene unclear. CDR1 LNHDA and CDR2 SQIVND come from the germline V gene (reference sequence). This CDR3 is 12 amino acids long. With 4 bases removed from V and 2 bases from J, the gap between germline ends came to 5 bases. CDR3 protein: CASSNLQETQYF. Here the CDR3 DNA reads TGTGCCAGTAGTAACCTACAAGAGACCCAGTACTTC.

The chain carries TRBV13 and TRBJ2-5; TRBD2 aligns across 8 bases. Germline loops: CDR1 PRHDT, CDR2 FYEKMQ (reference sequence). The CDR3 extends over 16 amino acids. V gave up 5 bases and J gave up 5 bases; unmatched junction bases: 13. CDR3 sequence (DNA): TGTGCCAGCAGCGGAGGGGTCGCGGGGGGTCAGGAGACCCAGTACTTC. Its translation is CASSGGVAGGQETQYF.

This chain links TRBV9 with TRBJ1-3; 8 bases map to TRBD1. Germline loops: CDR1 SGDLS, CDR2 YYNGEE. Trimming at V came to 3 bases and at J to 13 bases, leaving 24 bases not matched to a gene. This CDR3 is 18 amino acids long. DNA for the CDR3: TGTGCCAGCAGCGCTCCCGAACCCCGAAGGACAGGGTCCTCCTCGATATATTTT. It codes for CASSAPEPRRTGSSSIYF.

The chain is built from TRBV30 and TRBJ1-2; 8 bases align to TRBD1. The V segment lost 4 bases and the J segment 7 bases; nucleotides outside the gene matches: 5. Germline V gene data show CDR1 as GTSNPN and CDR2 as SVGIG (reference sequence). The CDR3 contains 12 residues. The CDR3 region has the DNA TGTGCCTGGACAACAGGGGGTCTTGGCTACACCTTC. Amino acid sequence: CAWTTGGLGYTF. The full variable domain, rest sourced from reference TRBV30 and TRBJ1-2, is SQTIHQWPATLVQPVGSPLSLECTVEGTSNPNLYWYRQAAGRGLQLLFYSVGIGQISSEVPQNLSASRPQDRQFILSSKKLLLSDSGFYLCAWTTGGLGYTFGSGTRLTVV.

For the CDR3, the DNA is TGTGCCAGCAGTTCCCCCGGGCTAGCGCGTAACATTCAGTACTTC. It yields the protein CASSSPGLARNIQYF. This chain connects TRBV6-5 to TRBJ2-4; tentatively, D is TRBD2 (6 bases). Germline V gene sequence: CDR1 MNHEY, CDR2 SVGAGI. V shed 4 bases and J shed 7 bases, with 17 bases lying between them. CDR3 length: 15 residues.

The J gene is TRBJ2-3, the V gene TRBV5-5; a weak D match, TRBD1 (5 bases). Germline CDR1 reads SGHKS; CDR2 reads YYEKEE (reference sequence). CDR3 size: 14 residues. Trimming left V 3 bases short and J 2 bases short, with 10 bases between. CDR3 DNA: TGTGCCAGCAGCTCTTGGGGCCTCACAGATACGCAGTATTTT. It specifies CASSSWGLTDTQYF.

The genes are TRBV30 and TRBJ1-5; 7 positions match TRBD1. Germline V CDR1 and CDR2: GTSNPN, SVGIG (reference sequence). Trimming at V came to 0 bases and at J to 6 bases, leaving 2 bases not matched to a gene. The CDR3 has 13 residues. DNA of the CDR3: TGTGCCTGGAGTGTAAACAGGGGTCAGCCCCAGCATTTT. This codes for CAWSVNRGQPQHF.

This clone appeared once. The rearrangement joins TRBV19 to TRBJ1-6; TRBD1 matches 7 bases. After removal of 3 bases from V and 3 bases from J, the junction contained 2 bases not matched to a gene. This CDR3 spans 15 amino acids. CDR1 and CDR2 (germline): LNHDA, SQIVND (reference sequence). The CDR3 loop reads CASSITGDYNSPLHF. The CDR3 coding sequence is TGTGCCAGTAGTATCACAGGGGACTATAATTCACCCCTCCACTTT.

The chain couples TRBV11-2 to TRBJ2-2, with D tentatively TRBD2 (6 bases). The V end lost 7 bases, the J end lost 4 bases, and 22 bases lay between the germline ends. Germline CDR1 reads SGHAT; CDR2 reads FQNNGV. This CDR3 is 17 amino acids long. The CDR3 region has the DNA TGTGCCAGCACCCTCACTTTGGGGGGACGGGGCACCGGGGAGCTGTTTTTT. Its protein product is CASTLTLGGRGTGELFF.

The chain employs TRBV12-5 and TRBJ1-1; D ambiguous. The CDR3 totals 12 residues. Trimming left V 3 bases short and J 5 bases short, with 7 bases between. CDR1 and CDR2 (germline): LGHNT, FRNRAP. CDR3 bases: TGTGCTAGTGGTTTAGAGGGTACTGAAGCTTTCTTT. As protein: CASGLEGTEAFF. Together with reference TRBV12-5 and TRBJ1-1, the CDR3 gives the full variable domain: DARVTQTPRHKVTEMGQEVTMRCQPILGHNTVFWYRQTMMQGLELLAYFRNRAPLDDSGMPKDRFSAEMPDATLATLKIQPSEPRDSAVYFCASGLEGTEAFFGQGTRLTVV.

The V gene is TRBV11-3, the J gene TRBJ2-1; the D gene is possibly TRBD2 (6 bases). The CDR3 runs 17 residues. Per the germline V gene, CDR1 is SGHNT and CDR2 is YENEEA. With 0 bases removed from V and 6 bases from J, the gap between germline ends came to 18 bases. The CDR3 coding sequence is TGTGCCAGCAGCTTAGATCGCCTGGGGGGAGGTGTCAATGAGCAGTTCTTC. This gives the protein CASSLDRLGGGVNEQFF.

The chain uses TRBV30 and TRBJ2-3, with TRBD1 identical over 10 bases. CDR3 length: 19 residues. The V and J ends lost 4 bases and 0 bases, in that order; junction bases with no gene match: 16. In germline, CDR1 is GTSNPN, CDR2 SVGIG (reference sequence). CDR3 sequence reads: CAWIYRPGQGRLSTDTQYF. DNA of the CDR3: TGTGCCTGGATTTACCGCCCGGGACAGGGGCGATTAAGCACAGATACGCAGTATTTT.